The 3 T cell receptor beta chains below all came from one sample that was sequenced in a study of cytomegalovirus exposure and HLA in healthy donors. Researchers ran the PCR with 60 Vbeta and 13 Jbeta primers. Produced via immunoSEQ multiplex PCR; TCRdb's table is partial and in-frame only. The sample shows approximately 150,000 clones, about 84% of them seen only once. The sequencing sample was made of PBMCs. Receptor source: a man aged 50 to 60 in good health and CMV-seropositive.

V usage is TRBV18 and J usage is TRBJ2-1, with D maybe TRBD2 (6 bases). The V gene's germline CDR1 is KGHSH and CDR2 LQKENI. The CDR3 totals 17 residues. With 5 bases removed from V and 0 bases from J, the gap between germline ends came to 17 bases. The CDR3 bases are TGTGCCAGCTCATCCCTACCGACTAGGAGCTCCTACAATGAGCAGTTCTTC. It encodes CASSSLPTRSSYNEQFF.

The chain joins TRBV18 to TRBJ1-3; 12 nucleotides line up with TRBD1. V trimming: 3 bases; J trimming: 2 bases; junction bases outside the gene matches: 11. CDR3 length: 19 residues. Germline-derived CDR1 and CDR2 are KGHSH and LQKENI. CDR3 amino acids: CASSPFRDRGRKTGNTIYF. CDR3 nucleotides: TGTGCCAGCTCACCCTTCCGGGACAGGGGGCGAAAAACTGGAAACACCATATATTTT.

The chain is built from TRBV19 and TRBJ1-5; D gene uncertain. This CDR3 comprises 12 residues. Trimming took 6 bases from V and 6 from J, leaving 9 bases between them. Germline V gene data show CDR1 as LNHDA and CDR2 as SQIVND (reference sequence). CDR3 in DNA: TGTGCCAGTAGGGACGGGAGTCAGCCCCAGCATTTT. Translating gives CASRDGSQPQHF.